A selection of T cell receptor beta chains follows, all from one sample in a study of T cell responses to AZD1222 COVID-19 vaccine. Sequencing used immunoSEQ multiplex PCR; TCRdb keeps in-frame clones, though not all of them. The data show about 94,000 clones, about 85% seen once. The material was peripheral blood, obtained 28 days after the second AZD1222 dose. These receptor sequences come from an adult who received the AZD1222 COVID-19 vaccine. CDR3s include the opening cysteine and the closing phenylalanine or tryptophan. A D gene is named only where the DNA matches it firmly. Where a row states a size, it is once, few, many or the class of an expanded clone; other rows omit it.

clone size: .; D gene: .; J gene: TRBJ1-5; V gene: TRBV5-4; CDR3 protein: CASSLAELFYSNQPQHF; CDR3 DNA: TGTGCCAGCAGCTTGGCCGAGTTATTCTATAGCAATCAGCCCCAGCATTTT
clone size: .; D gene: .; J gene: TRBJ1-1; V gene: TRBV27; CDR3 protein: CASSSPGRRAFF; CDR3 DNA: TGTGCCAGCAGTTCCCCGGGACGTAGAGCTTTCTTT
clone size: .; D gene: TRBD1; J gene: TRBJ2-5; V gene: TRBV18; CDR3 protein: CASSPGQGGYQETQYF; CDR3 DNA: TGTGCCAGCTCCCCGGGACAGGGGGGGTACCAAGAGACCCAGTACTTC
clone size: few; D gene: TRBD1; J gene: TRBJ1-4; V gene: TRBV5-1; CDR3 protein: CASADRAATNEKLFF; CDR3 DNA: TGCGCCAGCGCAGACAGGGCTGCAACTAATGAAAAACTGTTTTTT
clone size: few; D gene: .; J gene: TRBJ1-2; V gene: TRBV20-1; CDR3 protein: CSARDYGYTF; CDR3 DNA: TGCAGTGCTAGAGATTATGGCTACACCTTC
clone size: .; D gene: .; J gene: TRBJ2-3; V gene: TRBV7-6; CDR3 protein: CASSLWADTQYF; CDR3 DNA: TGTGCCAGCAGCTTATGGGCAGATACGCAGTATTTT
clone size: .; D gene: .; J gene: TRBJ2-3; V gene: TRBV2; CDR3 protein: CASSEGLSTDTQYF; CDR3 DNA: TGTGCCAGCAGTGAAGGACTAAGCACAGATACGCAGTATTTT
clone size: once; D gene: .; J gene: TRBJ2-5; V gene: TRBV20-1; CDR3 protein: CSAGTPETQYF; CDR3 DNA: TGCAGTGCCGGGACCCCAGAGACCCAGTACTTC
clone size: .; D gene: .; J gene: TRBJ2-7; V gene: TRBV7-6; CDR3 protein: CASSLVGGQGEQYF; CDR3 DNA: TGTGCCAGCAGCTTAGTCGGTGGGCAGGGAGAGCAGTACTTC
clone size: .; D gene: .; J gene: TRBJ1-1; V gene: TRBV18; CDR3 protein: CASSPRGRATEAFF; CDR3 DNA: TGTGCCAGCTCACCACGTGGCAGGGCCACTGAAGCTTTCTTT
clone size: .; D gene: .; J gene: TRBJ1-1; V gene: TRBV29-1; CDR3 protein: CSVEKGNTEAFF; CDR3 DNA: TGCAGCGTTGAAAAGGGGAACACTGAAGCTTTCTTT
clone size: .; D gene: TRBD1; J gene: TRBJ2-7; V gene: TRBV18; CDR3 protein: CASSPTYGQGSHEQYF; CDR3 DNA: TGTGCCAGCTCACCGACTTACGGACAGGGGTCCCACGAGCAGTACTTC
clone size: once; D gene: .; J gene: TRBJ1-5; V gene: TRBV19; CDR3 protein: CASSSDIFGNQPQHF; CDR3 DNA: TGTGCCAGCTCCTCGGACATTTTTGGCAATCAGCCCCAGCATTTT
clone size: few; D gene: .; J gene: TRBJ1-2; V gene: TRBV7-9; CDR3 protein: CASSLGGGYGYTF; CDR3 DNA: TGTGCCAGCAGCTTAGGGGGAGGCTATGGCTACACCTTC
clone size: .; D gene: .; J gene: TRBJ1-1; V gene: TRBV5-1; CDR3 protein: CASSWGGMAFF; CDR3 DNA: TGCGCCAGCAGCTGGGGGGGCATGGCTTTCTTT
clone size: few; D gene: TRBD1; J gene: TRBJ1-2; V gene: TRBV7-8; CDR3 protein: CASSRQGADGYTF; CDR3 DNA: TGTGCCAGCAGCCGACAGGGGGCGGATGGCTACACCTTC
clone size: once; D gene: .; J gene: TRBJ2-7; V gene: TRBV13; CDR3 protein: CASSLDYEQYF; CDR3 DNA: TGTGCCAGCAGCTTAGACTACGAGCAGTACTTC
clone size: .; D gene: TRBD2; J gene: TRBJ2-7; V gene: TRBV7-9; CDR3 protein: CASSYPPGGFSYEQYF; CDR3 DNA: TGTGCCAGCAGCTATCCTCCGGGGGGATTCTCCTACGAGCAGTACTTC
clone size: .; D gene: TRBD1; J gene: TRBJ1-1; V gene: TRBV6-1; CDR3 protein: CASSEWTGNTEAFF; CDR3 DNA: TGTGCCAGCAGTGAATGGACAGGAAACACTGAAGCTTTCTTT
clone size: few; D gene: TRBD2; J gene: TRBJ2-1; V gene: TRBV7-6; CDR3 protein: CASTLIPGLAGGSSYNEQFF; CDR3 DNA: TGTGCCAGCACCCTAATTCCGGGACTAGCGGGAGGGAGCTCCTACAATGAGCAGTTCTTC
clone size: .; D gene: .; J gene: TRBJ1-4; V gene: TRBV27; CDR3 protein: CASSLSSLREKLFF; CDR3 DNA: TGTGCCAGCAGTTTGTCATCCTTACGTGAAAAACTGTTTTTT